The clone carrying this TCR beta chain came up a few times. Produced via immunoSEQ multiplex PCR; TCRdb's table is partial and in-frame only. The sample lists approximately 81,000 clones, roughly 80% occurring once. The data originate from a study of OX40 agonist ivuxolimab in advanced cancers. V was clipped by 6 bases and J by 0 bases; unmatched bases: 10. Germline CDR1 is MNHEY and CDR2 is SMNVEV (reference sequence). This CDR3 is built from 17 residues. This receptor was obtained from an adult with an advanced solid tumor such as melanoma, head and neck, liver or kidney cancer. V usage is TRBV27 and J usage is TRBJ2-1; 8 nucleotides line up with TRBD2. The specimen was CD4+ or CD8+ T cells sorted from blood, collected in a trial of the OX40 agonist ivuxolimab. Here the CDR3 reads CASRDLGGRSSYNEQFF. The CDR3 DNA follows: TGTGCCAGCAGGGACTTGGGCGGGAGGAGCTCCTACAATGAGCAGTTCTTC.